This is a list of T cell receptor beta chains from one sample in a study of early T cells in non-severe SARS-CoV-2 infection. TCRdb re-analysed the 5' RACE reads in MiXCR, keeping a single row per CDR3 protein. The sample includes under 60,000 distinct CDR3 sequences, under 11% of them seen just once. The sample was whole blood. These TCRs come from an adult who was a healthcare worker with PCR-confirmed SARS-CoV-2 infection or an uninfected control (not recorded which). Each CDR3 is given with its conserved first and last residue. A D gene is named only where the DNA matches it firmly.

CDR3 length: 15; V gene: TRBV7-9; D gene: TRBD2; CDR3 protein: CASSLVSGRAYEQYF
CDR3 length: 15; V gene: TRBV4-1; D gene: NA; CDR3 protein: CASSQDYGSGYEAFF
CDR3 length: 13; V gene: TRBV29-1; D gene: NA; CDR3 protein: CSVEQSGANVLTF
CDR3 length: 13; V gene: TRBV2; D gene: NA; CDR3 protein: CASSEGRINEQFF
CDR3 length: 15; V gene: TRBV11-1; D gene: TRBD2; CDR3 protein: CASSQSLAGGTEQYF
CDR3 length: 13; V gene: TRBV7-3; D gene: NA; CDR3 protein: CASSLGASYEQYF
CDR3 length: 12; V gene: TRBV19; D gene: NA; CDR3 protein: CASSRLGFGYTF
CDR3 length: 13; V gene: TRBV7-8; D gene: NA; CDR3 protein: CASSSTGFYGYTF
CDR3 length: 14; V gene: TRBV5-1; D gene: NA; CDR3 protein: CASSPGGSNQPQHF
CDR3 length: 11; V gene: TRBV7-2; D gene: NA; CDR3 protein: CASTPSRELFF
CDR3 length: 15; V gene: TRBV7-6; D gene: TRBD2; CDR3 protein: CASSGTSGSYNEQFF
CDR3 length: 16; V gene: TRBV9; D gene: NA; CDR3 protein: CASSVLGGATTDTQYF
CDR3 length: 13; V gene: TRBV18; D gene: NA; CDR3 protein: CASSIFQGSEQYF
CDR3 length: 13; V gene: TRBV2; D gene: NA; CDR3 protein: CASSEGYTGELFF
CDR3 length: 14; V gene: TRBV3-1; D gene: TRBD2; CDR3 protein: CASSPRLAQETQYF
CDR3 length: 13; V gene: TRBV4-3; D gene: TRBD2; CDR3 protein: CASSFREGDTQYF
CDR3 length: 13; V gene: TRBV20-1; D gene: TRBD2; CDR3 protein: CSARRGLAYEQYF
CDR3 length: 14; V gene: TRBV7-9; D gene: NA; CDR3 protein: CASSSDISNQPQHF
CDR3 length: 14; V gene: TRBV5-1; D gene: NA; CDR3 protein: CASRKGDSYNEQFF
CDR3 length: 19; V gene: TRBV7-8; D gene: TRBD1; CDR3 protein: CASSRTGQGEISSYNEQFF
CDR3 length: 11; V gene: TRBV29-1; D gene: NA; CDR3 protein: CSVNAGRGYTF
CDR3 length: 15; V gene: TRBV12-3/TRBV12-4; D gene: NA; CDR3 protein: CASSLGSSSTGELFF
CDR3 length: 14; V gene: TRBV29-1; D gene: NA; CDR3 protein: CSVHGTLDRETQYF
CDR3 length: 15; V gene: TRBV5-1; D gene: NA; CDR3 protein: CASSGTGHLTDTQYF
CDR3 length: 15; V gene: TRBV4-2; D gene: NA; CDR3 protein: CASSQEGPSTDTQYF
CDR3 length: 11; V gene: TRBV20-1; D gene: NA; CDR3 protein: CSARSQLEAFF
CDR3 length: 16; V gene: TRBV4-1; D gene: TRBD2; CDR3 protein: CASSQDTSGGYYEQYF
CDR3 length: 17; V gene: TRBV20-1; D gene: NA; CDR3 protein: CSARPVTGTSGANVLTF
CDR3 length: 14; V gene: TRBV6-5; D gene: NA; CDR3 protein: CASSYWRSTDTQYF
CDR3 length: 15; V gene: TRBV14; D gene: NA; CDR3 protein: CASSSLRGNTGELFF
CDR3 length: 17; V gene: TRBV12-3/TRBV12-4; D gene: TRBD2; CDR3 protein: CASSANTGGFSSYEQYF
CDR3 length: 14; V gene: TRBV2; D gene: NA; CDR3 protein: CASSEGQWNSPLHF
CDR3 length: 14; V gene: TRBV7-6; D gene: NA; CDR3 protein: CASSLGLRGETQYF
CDR3 length: 13; V gene: TRBV5-1; D gene: TRBD1; CDR3 protein: CASSLQGAVEQYF
CDR3 length: 14; V gene: TRBV20-1; D gene: TRBD2; CDR3 protein: CSATTSGSNNEQFF
CDR3 length: 14; V gene: TRBV7-9; D gene: TRBD1; CDR3 protein: CASSHWDRDYEQYF
CDR3 length: 15; V gene: TRBV14; D gene: NA; CDR3 protein: CASSQDLGRRNEQFF